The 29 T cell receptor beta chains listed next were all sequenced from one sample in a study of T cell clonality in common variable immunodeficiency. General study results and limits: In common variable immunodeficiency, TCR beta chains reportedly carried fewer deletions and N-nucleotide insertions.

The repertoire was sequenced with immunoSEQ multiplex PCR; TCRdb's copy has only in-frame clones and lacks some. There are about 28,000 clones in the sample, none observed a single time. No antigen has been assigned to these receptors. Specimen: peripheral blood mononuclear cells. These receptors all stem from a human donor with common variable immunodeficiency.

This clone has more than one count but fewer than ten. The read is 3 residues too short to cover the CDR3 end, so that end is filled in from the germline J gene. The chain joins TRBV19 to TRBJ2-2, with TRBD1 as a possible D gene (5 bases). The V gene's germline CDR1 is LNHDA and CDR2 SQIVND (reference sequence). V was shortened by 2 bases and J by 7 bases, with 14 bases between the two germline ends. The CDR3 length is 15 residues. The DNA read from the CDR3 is TGTGCCAGTAGTATAAGATCCATTAGGGGCGGGGAG. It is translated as CASSIRSIRGGE. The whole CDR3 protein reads CASSIRSIRGGELFF.

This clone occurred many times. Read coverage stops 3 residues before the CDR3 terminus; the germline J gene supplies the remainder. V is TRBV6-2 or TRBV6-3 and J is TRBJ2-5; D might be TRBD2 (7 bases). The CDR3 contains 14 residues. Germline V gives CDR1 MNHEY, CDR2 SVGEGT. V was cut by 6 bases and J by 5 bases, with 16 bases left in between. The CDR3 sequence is CASRPRGRGETQYF. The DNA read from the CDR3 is TGTGCCAGCAGGCCGAGGGGGAGGGGCGAGACC.

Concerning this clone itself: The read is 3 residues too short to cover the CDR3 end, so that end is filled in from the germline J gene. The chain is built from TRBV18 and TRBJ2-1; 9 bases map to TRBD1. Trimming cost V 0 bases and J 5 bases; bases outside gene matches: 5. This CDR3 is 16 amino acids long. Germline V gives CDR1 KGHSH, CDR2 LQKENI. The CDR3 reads CASSPPSGQGNNEQFF. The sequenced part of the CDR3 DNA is TGTGCCAGCTCACCACCGTCCGGACAGGGGAACAATGAG.

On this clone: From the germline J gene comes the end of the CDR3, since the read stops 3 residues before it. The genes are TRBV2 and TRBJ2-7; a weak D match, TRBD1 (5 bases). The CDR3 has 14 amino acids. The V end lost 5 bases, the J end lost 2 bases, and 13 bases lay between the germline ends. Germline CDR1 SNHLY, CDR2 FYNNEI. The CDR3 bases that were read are TGTGCCAGCAGTACCCCAGGGTCGACCTACGAG. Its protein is CASSTPGSTYE. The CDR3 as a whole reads CASSTPGSTYEQYF. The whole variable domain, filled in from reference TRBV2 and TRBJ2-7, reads EPEVTQTPSHQVTQMGQEVILRCVPISNHLYFYWYRQILGQKVEFLVSFYNNEISEKSEIFDDQFSVERPDGSNFTLKIRSTKLEDSAMYFCASSTPGSTYEQYFGPGTRLTVT.

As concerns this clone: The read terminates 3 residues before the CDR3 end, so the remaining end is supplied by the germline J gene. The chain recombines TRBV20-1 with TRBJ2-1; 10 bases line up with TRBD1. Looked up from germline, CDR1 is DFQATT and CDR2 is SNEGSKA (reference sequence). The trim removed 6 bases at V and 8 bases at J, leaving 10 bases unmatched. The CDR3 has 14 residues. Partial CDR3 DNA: TGCAGTGCCCCGGGACAGGGGCCCAGGGATGAG. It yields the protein CSAPGQGPRDE. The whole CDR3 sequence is CSAPGQGPRDEQFF.

CDR3: CASSPTDRADEKLFF. The covered CDR3 bases are TGTGCCAGCAGCCCGACCGACAGGGCGGATGAAAAA. V and J are TRBV7-6 and TRBJ1-4; TRBD1 agrees at 7 bases. The sequence runs out 3 residues before the end of the CDR3; the remainder is reconstructed from the germline J gene. CDR1 and CDR2 from the germline V gene are SGHVS and FNYEAQ. The CDR3 loop spans 15 amino acids. The V and J ends lost 5 bases and 6 bases, in that order; junction bases with no gene match: 9.

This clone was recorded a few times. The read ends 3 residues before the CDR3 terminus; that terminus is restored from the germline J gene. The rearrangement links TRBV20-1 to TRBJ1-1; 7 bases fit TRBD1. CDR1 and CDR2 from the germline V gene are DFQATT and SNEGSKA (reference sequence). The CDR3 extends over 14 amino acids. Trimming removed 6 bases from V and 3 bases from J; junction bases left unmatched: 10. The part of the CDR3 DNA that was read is TGCAGTGCAGAGACAGGGACCGGGTACACTGAA. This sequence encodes CSAETGTGYTE. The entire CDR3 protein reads CSAETGTGYTEAFF.

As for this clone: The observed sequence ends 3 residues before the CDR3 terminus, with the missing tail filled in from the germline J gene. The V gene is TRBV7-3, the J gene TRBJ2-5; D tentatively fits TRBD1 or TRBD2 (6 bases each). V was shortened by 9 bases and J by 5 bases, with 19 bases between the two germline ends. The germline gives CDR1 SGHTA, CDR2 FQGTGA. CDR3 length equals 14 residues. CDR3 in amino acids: CARSGGAGEETQYF. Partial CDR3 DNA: TGTGCCAGGAGTGGAGGGGCAGGGGAGGAGACC.

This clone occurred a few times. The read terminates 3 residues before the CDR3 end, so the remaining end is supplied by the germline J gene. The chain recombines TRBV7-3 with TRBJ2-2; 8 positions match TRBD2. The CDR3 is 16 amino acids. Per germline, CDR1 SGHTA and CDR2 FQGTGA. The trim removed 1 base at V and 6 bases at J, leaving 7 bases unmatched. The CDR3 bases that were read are TGTGCCAGCAGCTTAAGGGGCCGGGGGGGCGCCGGGGAG. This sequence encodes CASSLRGRGGAGE. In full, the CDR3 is CASSLRGRGGAGELFF.

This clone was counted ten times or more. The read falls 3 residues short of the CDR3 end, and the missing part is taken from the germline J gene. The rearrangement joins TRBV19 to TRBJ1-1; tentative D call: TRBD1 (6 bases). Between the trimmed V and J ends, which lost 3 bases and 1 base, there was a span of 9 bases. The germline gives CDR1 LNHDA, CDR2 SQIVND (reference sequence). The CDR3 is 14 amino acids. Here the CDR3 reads CASSIRGKNTEAFF. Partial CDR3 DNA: TGTGCCAGTAGTATTAGGGGGAAGAACACTGAA.

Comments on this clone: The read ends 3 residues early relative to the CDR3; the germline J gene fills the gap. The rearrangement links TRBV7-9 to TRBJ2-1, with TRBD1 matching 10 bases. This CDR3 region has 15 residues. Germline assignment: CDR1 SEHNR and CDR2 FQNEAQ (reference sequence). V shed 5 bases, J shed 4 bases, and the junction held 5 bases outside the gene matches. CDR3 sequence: CASSPRDRGYNEQFF. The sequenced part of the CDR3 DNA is TGTGCCAGCAGCCCCCGGGACAGGGGTTACAATGAG.

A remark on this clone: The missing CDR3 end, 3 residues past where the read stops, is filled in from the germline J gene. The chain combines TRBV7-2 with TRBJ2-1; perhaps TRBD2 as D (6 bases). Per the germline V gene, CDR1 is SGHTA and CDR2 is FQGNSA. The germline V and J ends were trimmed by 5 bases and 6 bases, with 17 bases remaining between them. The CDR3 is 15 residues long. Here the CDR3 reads CASSEDGDWVNEQFF. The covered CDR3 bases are TGTGCCAGCAGCGAGGACGGGGACTGGGTCAATGAG.

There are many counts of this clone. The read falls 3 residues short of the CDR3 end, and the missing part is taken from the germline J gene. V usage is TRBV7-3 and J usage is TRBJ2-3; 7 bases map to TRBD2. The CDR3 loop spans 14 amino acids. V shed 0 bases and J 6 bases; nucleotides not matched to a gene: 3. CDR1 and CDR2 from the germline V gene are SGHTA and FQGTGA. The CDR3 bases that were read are TGTGCCAGCAGCTTAACGGGGGGGAGTGATACG. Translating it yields CASSLTGGSDT. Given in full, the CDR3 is CASSLTGGSDTQYF. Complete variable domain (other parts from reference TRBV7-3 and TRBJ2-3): GAGVSQTPSNKVTEKGKYVELRCDPISGHTALYWYRQSLGQGPEFLIYFQGTGAADDSGLPNDRFFAVRPEGSVSTLKIQRTERGDSAVYLCASSLTGGSDTQYFGPGTRLTVL.

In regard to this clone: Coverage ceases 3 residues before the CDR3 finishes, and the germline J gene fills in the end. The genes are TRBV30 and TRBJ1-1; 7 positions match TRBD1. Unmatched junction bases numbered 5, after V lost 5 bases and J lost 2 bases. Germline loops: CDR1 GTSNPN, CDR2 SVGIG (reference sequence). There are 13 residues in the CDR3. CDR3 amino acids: CAWGRGLNTEAFF. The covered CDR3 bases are TGTGCCTGGGGGAGGGGGCTAAACACTGAA.

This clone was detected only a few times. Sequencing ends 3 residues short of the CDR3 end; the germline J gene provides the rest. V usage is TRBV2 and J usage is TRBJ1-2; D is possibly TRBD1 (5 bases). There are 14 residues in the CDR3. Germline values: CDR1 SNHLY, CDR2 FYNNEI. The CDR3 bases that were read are TGTGCCAGCAGCCGAAAGGGCAGGGCCGGGGGC. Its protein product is CASSRKGRAGG. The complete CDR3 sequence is CASSRKGRAGGYTF.

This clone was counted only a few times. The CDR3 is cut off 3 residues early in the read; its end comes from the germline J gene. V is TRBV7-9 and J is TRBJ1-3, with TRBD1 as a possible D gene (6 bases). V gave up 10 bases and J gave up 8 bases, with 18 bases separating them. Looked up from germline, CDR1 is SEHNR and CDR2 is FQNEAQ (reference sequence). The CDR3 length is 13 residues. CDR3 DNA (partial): TGTGCCACCCTAATTGCAGGGGTGGACACC. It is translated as CATLIAGVDT. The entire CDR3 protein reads CATLIAGVDTIYF.

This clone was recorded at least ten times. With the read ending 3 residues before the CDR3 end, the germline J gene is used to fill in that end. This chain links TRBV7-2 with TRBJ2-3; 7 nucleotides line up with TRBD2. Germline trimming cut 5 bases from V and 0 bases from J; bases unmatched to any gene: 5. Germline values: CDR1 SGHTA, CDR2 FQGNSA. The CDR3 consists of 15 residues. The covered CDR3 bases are TGTGCCAGCAGCCAAGCGGGACTTAGCACAGATACG. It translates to CASSQAGLSTDT. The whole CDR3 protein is CASSQAGLSTDTQYF.

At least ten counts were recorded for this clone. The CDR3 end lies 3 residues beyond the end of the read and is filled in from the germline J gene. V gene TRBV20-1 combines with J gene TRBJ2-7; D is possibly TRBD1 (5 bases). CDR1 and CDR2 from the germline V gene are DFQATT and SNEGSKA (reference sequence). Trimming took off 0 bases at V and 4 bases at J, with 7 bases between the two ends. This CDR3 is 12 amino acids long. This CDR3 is CSAREAGYEQYF. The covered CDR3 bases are TGCAGTGCTAGAGAGGCAGGGTACGAG.

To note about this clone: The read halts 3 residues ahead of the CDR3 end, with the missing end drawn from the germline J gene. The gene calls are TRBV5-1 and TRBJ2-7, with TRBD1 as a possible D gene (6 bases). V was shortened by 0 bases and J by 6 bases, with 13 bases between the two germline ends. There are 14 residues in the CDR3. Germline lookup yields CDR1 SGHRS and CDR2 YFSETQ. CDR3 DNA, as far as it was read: TGCGCCAGCAGCTTGGTTCAGGGGACGGTCGAG. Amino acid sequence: CASSLVQGTVE. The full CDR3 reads CASSLVQGTVEQYF.

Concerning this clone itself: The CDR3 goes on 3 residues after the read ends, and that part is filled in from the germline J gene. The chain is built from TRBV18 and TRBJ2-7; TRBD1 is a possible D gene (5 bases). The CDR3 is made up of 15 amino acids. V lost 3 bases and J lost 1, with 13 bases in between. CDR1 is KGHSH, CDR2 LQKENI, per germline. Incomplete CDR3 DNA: TGTGCCAGCTCACCTTCGACAGATTCTTCCTACGAG. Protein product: CASSPSTDSSYE. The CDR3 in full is CASSPSTDSSYEQYF.

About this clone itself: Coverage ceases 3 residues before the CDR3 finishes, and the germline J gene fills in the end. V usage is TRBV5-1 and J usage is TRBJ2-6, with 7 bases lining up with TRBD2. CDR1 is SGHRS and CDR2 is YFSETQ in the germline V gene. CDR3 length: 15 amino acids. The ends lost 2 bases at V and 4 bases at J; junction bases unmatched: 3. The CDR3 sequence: CASSFGEGGANVLTF. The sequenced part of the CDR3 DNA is TGCGCCAGCAGCTTTGGGGAGGGGGGGGCCAACGTC.

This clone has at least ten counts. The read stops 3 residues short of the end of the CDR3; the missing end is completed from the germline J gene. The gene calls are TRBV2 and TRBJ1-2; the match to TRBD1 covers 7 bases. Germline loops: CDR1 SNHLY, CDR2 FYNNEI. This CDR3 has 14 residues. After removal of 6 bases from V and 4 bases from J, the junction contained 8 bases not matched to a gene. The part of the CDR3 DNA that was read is TGTGCCAGCAGCGTGACCGGGACAGTCTATGGC. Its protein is CASSVTGTVYG. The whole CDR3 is CASSVTGTVYGYTF.

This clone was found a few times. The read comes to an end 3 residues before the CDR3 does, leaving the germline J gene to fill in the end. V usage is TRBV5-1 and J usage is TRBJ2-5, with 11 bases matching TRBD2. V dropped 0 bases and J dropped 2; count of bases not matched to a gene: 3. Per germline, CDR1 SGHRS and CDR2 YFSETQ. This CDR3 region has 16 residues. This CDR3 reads CASSLVGTSGQETQYF. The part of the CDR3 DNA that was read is TGCGCCAGCAGCTTGGTAGGGACTAGCGGACAAGAGACC.

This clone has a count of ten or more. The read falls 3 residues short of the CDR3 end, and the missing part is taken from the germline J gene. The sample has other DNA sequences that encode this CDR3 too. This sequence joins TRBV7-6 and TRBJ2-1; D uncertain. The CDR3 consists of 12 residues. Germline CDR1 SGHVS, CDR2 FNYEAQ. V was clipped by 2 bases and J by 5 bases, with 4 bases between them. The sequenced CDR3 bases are TGTGCCAGCAGCTTAACAGACAATGAG. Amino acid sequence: CASSLTDNE. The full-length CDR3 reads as CASSLTDNEQFF.

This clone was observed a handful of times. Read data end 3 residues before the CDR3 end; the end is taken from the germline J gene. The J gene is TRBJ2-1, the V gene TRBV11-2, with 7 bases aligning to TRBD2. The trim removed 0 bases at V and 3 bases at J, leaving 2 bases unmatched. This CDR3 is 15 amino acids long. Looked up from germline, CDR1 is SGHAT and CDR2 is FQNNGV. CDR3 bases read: TGTGCCAGCAGCTTAGAGGGGGGGAACTACAATGAG. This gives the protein CASSLEGGNYNE. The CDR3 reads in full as CASSLEGGNYNEQFF.

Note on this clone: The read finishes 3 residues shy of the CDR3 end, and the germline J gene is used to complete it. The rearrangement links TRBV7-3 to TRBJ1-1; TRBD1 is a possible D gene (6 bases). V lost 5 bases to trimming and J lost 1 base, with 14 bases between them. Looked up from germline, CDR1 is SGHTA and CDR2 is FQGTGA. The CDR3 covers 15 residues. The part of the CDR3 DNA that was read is TGTGCCAGCAGCCGGATTGGGGGCGGGAACACTGAA. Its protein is CASSRIGGGNTE. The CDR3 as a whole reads CASSRIGGGNTEAFF.

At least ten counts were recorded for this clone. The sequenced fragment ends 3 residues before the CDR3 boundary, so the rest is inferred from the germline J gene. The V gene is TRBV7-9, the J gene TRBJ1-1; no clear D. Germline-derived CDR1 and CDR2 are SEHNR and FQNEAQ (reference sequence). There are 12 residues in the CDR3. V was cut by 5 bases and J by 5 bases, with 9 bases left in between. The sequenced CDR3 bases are TGTGCCAGCAGCGATCAGATGACTGAA. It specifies CASSDQMTE. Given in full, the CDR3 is CASSDQMTEAFF. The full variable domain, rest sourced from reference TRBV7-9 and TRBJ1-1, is DTGVSQNPRHKITKRGQNVTFRCDPISEHNRLYWYRQTLGQGPEFLTYFQNEAQLEKSRLLSDRFSAERPKGSFSTLEIQRTEQGDSAMYLCASSDQMTEAFFGQGTRLTVV.

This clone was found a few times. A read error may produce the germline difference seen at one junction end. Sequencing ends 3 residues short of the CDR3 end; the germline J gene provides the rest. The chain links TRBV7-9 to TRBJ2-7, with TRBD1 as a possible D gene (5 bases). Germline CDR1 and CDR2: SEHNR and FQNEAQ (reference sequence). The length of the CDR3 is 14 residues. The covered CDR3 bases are TGTTCCAGCAGCTCCCAAAAAGACAGCTACGAG. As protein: CSSSSQKDSYE. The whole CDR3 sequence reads CSSSSQKDSYEQYF. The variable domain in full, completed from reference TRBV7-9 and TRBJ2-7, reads DTGVSQNPRHKITKRGQNVTFRCDPISEHNRLYWYRQTLGQGPEFLTYFQNEAQLEKSRLLSDRFSAERPKGSFSTLEIQRTEQGDSAMYLCSSSSQKDSYEQYFGPGTRLTVT.

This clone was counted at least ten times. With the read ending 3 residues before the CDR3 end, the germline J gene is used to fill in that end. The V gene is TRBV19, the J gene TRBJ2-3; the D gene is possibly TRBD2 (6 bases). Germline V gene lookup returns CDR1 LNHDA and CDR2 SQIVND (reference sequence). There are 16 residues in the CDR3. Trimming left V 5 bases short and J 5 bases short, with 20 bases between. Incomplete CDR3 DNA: TGTGCCAGTAGTCCCCCCGGGACTCTGAGGGAAGATACG. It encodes CASSPPGTLREDT. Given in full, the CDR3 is CASSPPGTLREDTQYF. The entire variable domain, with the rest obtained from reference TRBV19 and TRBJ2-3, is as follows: DGGITQSPKYLFRKEGQNVTLSCEQNLNHDAMYWYRQDPGQGLRLIYYSQIVNDFQKGDIAEGYSVSREKKESFPLTVTSAQKNPTAFYLCASSPPGTLREDTQYFGPGTRLTVL.